This paragraph reports one T cell receptor beta chain. The antigen is unknown. The data stem from a study of T cells in localized non-small cell lung cancer. General study results and limits: Analysis by sequencing included only one tumor region, so heterogeneity remains possible. Adjacent uninvolved lung tissue had the highest T cell clonality, exceeding tumor. Adjacent lung had a median about 57 of the 100 largest tumor clones.

The V gene lost 5 bases and the J gene lost 0 bases, with 11 bases spanning the gap. The CDR3 covers 15 residues. Per the germline V gene, CDR1 is LNHDA and CDR2 is SQIVND (reference sequence). TCRdb's copy holds only in-frame clones and misses some; the assay was immunoSEQ multiplex PCR. The sample carries approximately 100,000 clones, more than 75% recorded once. The TCR comes from a woman aged 40-70 years with stage II squamous cell lung carcinoma. The sample consisted of PBMCs, taken before any cancer treatment. The V call is TRBV19, the J call TRBJ1-3; D gene uncertain. The CDR3 spells CASSFRGNSGNTIYF. In DNA form, the CDR3 reads TGTGCCAGTAGTTTCCGGGGAAACTCTGGAAACACCATATATTTT.